The present T cell receptor (beta chain) was sequenced within a study of T cell responses to AZD1222 COVID-19 vaccine. Study observations and caveats: Vaccine-associated CD4 TCRs ranged over spike, dominating at 160-218 and 743-854. Clonal diversity may have been underestimated, and the donors were mostly white British, with more females than males. Repertoire sampling happened only post peak T cell response.

This clone has just a few counts. Its target is not known. TCRdb's table, derived via immunoSEQ multiplex PCR, lists solely in-frame clones and lacks some. The data contain 130,000 or so clones, more than 80% of them seen just once; the ten biggest clones take up over 4%. CDR3 length: 12 amino acids. The V end lost 6 bases, the J end lost 0 bases, and 5 bases lay between the germline ends. Looked up from germline, CDR1 is MDHEN and CDR2 is SYDVKM. Sample: peripheral blood, taken 28 days after the second dose of the MenACWY control vaccine. The receptor comes from an adult who received the MenACWY meningococcal vaccine as a control. The V gene is TRBV28, the J gene TRBJ1-2; D remains ambiguous. The CDR3 loop reads CASRWSNYGYTF. In DNA, the CDR3 is TGTGCCAGCAGGTGGTCTAACTATGGCTACACCTTC.